The rows below give T cell receptor beta chains drawn from one sample of a study of cytomegalovirus exposure and HLA in healthy donors. Sequencing used immunoSEQ multiplex PCR; TCRdb keeps in-frame clones, though not all of them. The sample records approximately 170,000 clones, 60% to 85% being singletons. Input material: PBMCs. The receptors stem from a female donor in good health and CMV-seronegative. CDR3s include the opening cysteine and the closing phenylalanine or tryptophan. D genes are given only for firm matches. Not all rows give a size; the values are once, few, many and, for expanded clones, a class.

V	J	size	D	DNA	CDR3
TRBV13	TRBJ2-2	few	-	TGTGCCAGCAGGCCCCAGAGGGCGCCCGGGGAGCTGTTTTTT	CASRPQRAPGELFF
TRBV28	TRBJ2-1	-	-	TGTGCCAGCACCCGGGTCCCACAAGAGCAGTTCTTC	CASTRVPQEQFF
TRBV1	TRBJ2-2	-	-	TGCACCAACGGAGAGGTAAGTGGAGGGGAGCTGTTTTTT	CTNGEVSGGELFF
TRBV7-9	TRBJ1-6	-	TRBD1	TGTGCCAGCAGTCAAACAGGGGGTGGAAGTCCCTTCCACTTT	CASSQTGGGSPFHF
TRBV7-2	TRBJ1-1	-	-	TGTGCCAGCAGCCACGGGGGGGCGCGAGCTTTCTTT	CASSHGGARAFF
TRBV19	TRBJ2-7	-	TRBD1	TGTGCCAGTAGTATAGGACAGGGTCTCTACGAGCAGTACTTC	CASSIGQGLYEQYF
TRBV9	TRBJ2-7	-	TRBD1	TGTGCCAGCAGCGTCTTCCCTACAGGGGGCTCCTACGAGCAGTACTTC	CASSVFPTGGSYEQYF
TRBV19	TRBJ1-3	few	-	TGTGCCAGTAGAGGTGGGGACACAAAGAGCTCTGGAAACACCATATATTTT	CASRGGDTKSSGNTIYF
TRBV5-1	TRBJ2-3	-	TRBD1	TGCGCCAGCAGCTTGAGACAGGGGGCGGGCACAGATACGCAGTATTTT	CASSLRQGAGTDTQYF
TRBV7-2	TRBJ2-5	-	TRBD2	TGTGCCAGCAGCTTAGGGCTAGCGGGGCGGTACCAAGAGACCCAGTACTTC	CASSLGLAGRYQETQYF
TRBV7-3	TRBJ2-7	-	-	TGTGCCAGCAGCTTAATTGGCAGTTCGGGGGAGCAGTACTTC	CASSLIGSSGEQYF
TRBV5-1	TRBJ2-7	-	TRBD1	TGCGCCAGCAGCAGGACAGGTAGCTCCTACGAGCAGTACTTC	CASSRTGSSYEQYF
TRBV6-5	TRBJ1-2	few	-	TGTGCCAGCAGTTATAGGTGGAGGGAAGGGAACTATGGCTACACCTTC	CASSYRWREGNYGYTF
TRBV19	TRBJ1-2	-	-	TGTGCCAGTAGTATATTAGCGGGCCATGGCTACACCTTC	CASSILAGHGYTF
TRBV7-9	TRBJ2-1	-	TRBD2	TGTGCCAGCAGCTTAGCCTTAGCGGGAGGGCCGGATGAGCAGTTCTTC	CASSLALAGGPDEQFF
TRBV2	TRBJ2-1	-	TRBD2	TGTGCCAGCAGTGATCGTGGCGGGAGGGACTACAATGAGCAGTTCTTC	CASSDRGGRDYNEQFF
TRBV29-1	TRBJ1-1	few	-	TGCAGCGTTGAAGATCTAGTCCTCCGGGCTTTCTTT	CSVEDLVLRAFF
TRBV6-1	TRBJ2-5	-	-	TGTGCCAGCAGTGAAGCGGGCAGTATGCAGACCCAGTACTTC	CASSEAGSMQTQYF
TRBV9	TRBJ2-7	-	-	TGTGCCAGCAGCGTAGAAGGGTGGGGCCGATACGAGCAGTACTTC	CASSVEGWGRYEQYF
TRBV9	TRBJ1-4	-	TRBD1	TGTGCCAGCAGCGTAACGACAGGGATTAATGAAAAACTGTTTTTT	CASSVTTGINEKLFF
TRBV7-7	TRBJ1-4	-	TRBD1	TGTGCTAGCAGCTTAGGCGAGGGACAGGGACCTGAAAAACTGTTTTTT	CASSLGEGQGPEKLFF
TRBV28	TRBJ2-7	-	TRBD2	TGTGCCAGCTCGACCAGCGGGACTGTCTACGAGCAGTACTTC	CASSTSGTVYEQYF
TRBV5-1	TRBJ1-1	-	-	TGCGCCAGCAGCTCTGGAGGGACTGAAGCTTTCTTT	CASSSGGTEAFF
TRBV6-5	TRBJ2-1	-	-	TGTGCCAGCAGTTACCGGGCGGGTGAGCAGTTCTTC	CASSYRAGEQFF
TRBV18	TRBJ2-1	-	-	TGTGCCAGTTCAGGGGCAGTCTCCTACAATGAGCAGTTCTTC	CASSGAVSYNEQFF
TRBV5-4	TRBJ2-2	-	TRBD2	TGTGCCAGCAGCAGGACTAGCAGTATTACGGGGGAGCTGTTTTTT	CASSRTSSITGELFF
TRBV5-6	TRBJ1-5	-	-	TGTGCCAGCACCCGAACTGAAATTAGCAATCAGCCCCAGCATTTT	CASTRTEISNQPQHF
TRBV9	TRBJ1-5	few	TRBD1	TGTGCCAGCAGCGAGAGCGGGACAGGGGATCAGCCCCAGCATTTT	CASSESGTGDQPQHF